This T cell receptor beta chain appears in the sequencing data of a study of cytomegalovirus exposure and HLA in healthy donors. General study results and limits: In a later analysis, first-cohort TCR clusters were found to tend to co-occur in the 130 or so validation repertoires. The study recorded over 150 TCR beta chains that were cytomegalovirus-associated. Most TCR sequences were uncommon, yet certain public TCRs appeared in many donors.

TCRdb's table, derived via immunoSEQ multiplex PCR, lists solely in-frame clones and lacks some. The profile shows 300,000 to 450,000 clones, roughly 89% of them singletons. Separate from the 666-subject first cohort, the approximately 120-subject validation cohort was the one that the donors belonged to. Trimming removed 0 bases from V and 13 bases from J, with 13 bases in between. The CDR3 length is 11 residues. CDR1 is DFQATT, CDR2 SNEGSKA, per germline (reference sequence). As to this clone: Its antigen is unidentified.

The origin of this receptor is a woman aged 18 to 35 in good health and CMV-seronegative. Sequenced material: PBMCs. The rearrangement uses TRBV20-1 and TRBJ2-7; a weak D match, TRBD2 (5 bases). CDR3 bases: TGCAGTGCTAGAGATTTCGGGGAATCATACTTC. Translation gives CSARDFGESYF.